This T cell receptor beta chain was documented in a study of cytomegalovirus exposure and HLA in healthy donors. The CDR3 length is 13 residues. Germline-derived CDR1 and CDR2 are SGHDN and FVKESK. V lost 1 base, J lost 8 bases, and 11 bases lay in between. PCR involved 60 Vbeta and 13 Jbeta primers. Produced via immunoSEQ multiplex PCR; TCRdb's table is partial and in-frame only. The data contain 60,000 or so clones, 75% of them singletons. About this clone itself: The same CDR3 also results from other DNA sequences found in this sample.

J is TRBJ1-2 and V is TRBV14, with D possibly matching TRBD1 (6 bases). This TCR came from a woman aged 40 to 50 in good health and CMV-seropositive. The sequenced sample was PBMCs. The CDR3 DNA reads TGTGCCAGCAGCCAAGGAGGCGGGGGCGGCTACACCTTC. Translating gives CASSQGGGGGYTF.